One T cell receptor (beta chain) is described in this entry. These data are taken from a study of blood T cell repertoires in COVID-19. Here immunoSEQ multiplex PCR was the method, and the copy in TCRdb shows in-frame clones only, minus some. The profile shows about 140,000 clones, over 80% of them singletons. The ends lost 8 bases at V and 7 bases at J; junction bases unmatched: 7. Germline V gene sequence: CDR1 LNHDA, CDR2 SQIVND (reference sequence). This CDR3 has 14 residues. The V gene is TRBV19, the J gene TRBJ2-1, with 11 nucleotides matching TRBD1. The receptor was isolated from a human donor in a cohort sampled during active COVID-19. The sequenced sample was peripheral blood. As DNA, the CDR3 is TGTGCCAGTGGACAGGGGGCAGTTTGGAATGAGCAGTTCTTC. Residues: CASGQGAVWNEQFF.